Listed here are 13 T cell receptor beta chains from one sample, sequenced in a study of metastatic and nonmetastatic thyroid tumors. With MiXCR, TCRdb reprocessed the PCR reads. Of 30,000 to 40,000 clones listed, 15% are singletons. There were no patients who had received any treatment before thyroid surgery. Sequenced material: blood. These receptors were taken from a male donor with papillary thyroid cancer or a benign thyroid nodule (not recorded which). Some clones in this sample may be carry-over from other donors' samples.

This clone appeared many times. The V and J genes are TRBV30 and TRBJ1-1; perhaps TRBD1 as D (6 bases). The CDR3 sequence is 13 residues long. Germline V gene lookup returns CDR1 GTSNPN and CDR2 SVGIG (reference sequence). V shed 1 base and J shed 8 bases, with 14 bases lying between them. The CDR3 is CAWSENRAGEAFF. The CDR3 DNA follows: TGTGCCTGGAGTGAAAACAGGGCGGGCGAAGCTTTCTTT.

This clone was counted ten times or more. The J gene is TRBJ2-7, the V gene TRBV6-2 or TRBV6-3, with TRBD2 identical over 9 bases. The germline V gene has CDR1 MNHEY and CDR2 SVGEGT. This CDR3 spans 16 amino acids. V lost 6 bases, J lost 3 bases, and 12 bases stayed unmatched. CDR3 region: CASRSLGAGGIYEQYF. The CDR3 DNA follows: TGTGCCAGCAGATCCTTGGGAGCGGGAGGTATCTACGAGCAGTACTTC.

About this clone itself: Being one base from a much bigger clone, this may be a read error. In the same sample, other DNA sequences code for this CDR3. The chain employs TRBV7-6 and TRBJ1-4; D gene unclear. The CDR3 runs 14 residues. Germline V gene lookup returns CDR1 SGHVS and CDR2 FNYEAQ. This CDR3 is CASSLRGRGEKLFF. The DNA for the CDR3 is TGTGCCAGCAGCTTAAGAGGGCGTGGTGAAAAATTGTTTTTT.

This clone was seen many times. This rearrangement joins TRBV20-1 to TRBJ2-7, with 9 bases identical to TRBD2. The ends lost 3 bases at V and 1 base at J; junction bases unmatched: 13. Germline-derived CDR1 and CDR2 are DFQATT and SNEGSKA (reference sequence). The CDR3 has 17 residues. The CDR3 loop reads CSARDGTSHVRSYEQYF. In DNA form, the CDR3 reads TGCAGTGCTAGGGATGGGACTAGCCACGTGAGGTCCTACGAGCAGTACTTC.

In its sample, this clone was seen many times. The V and J genes are TRBV12-3 or TRBV12-4 and TRBJ2-1; D unresolved. The V end was cut by 7 bases, the J end by 3 bases, with 7 bases between. This CDR3 region has 12 residues. The CDR3 loop reads CASTPSYNEQFF. The CDR3 coding sequence is TGTGCCAGCACCCCTAGCTACAATGAGCAGTTCTTC.

The chain is built from TRBV11-2 and TRBJ2-7; D is perhaps TRBD1 (6 bases). The CDR3 spans 18 residues. The V gene lost 1 base and the J gene lost 6 bases, with 25 bases spanning the gap. Germline V gene sequence: CDR1 SGHAT, CDR2 FQNNGV. Here the CDR3 reads CASSLVRGQGRHSVEQYF. In nucleotides, the CDR3 is TGTGCCAGCAGCTTAGTTAGAGGGCAGGGGCGGCATTCGGTCGAGCAGTACTTC.

This clone has only a few counts. The V and J genes are TRBV12-3 or TRBV12-4 and TRBJ2-2; D gene unclear. This CDR3 spans 13 amino acids. The ends were cut back, 2 bases at V and 7 bases at J, with 8 bases in the middle. CDR3 sequence reads: CASSLKGGGELFF. The CDR3 region has the DNA TGTGCCAGCAGTTTAAAAGGCGGCGGGGAGCTGTTTTTT.

This clone was detected ten times or more. CDR3 region: CSVEGAGGRRSYNEQFF. CDR3 coding DNA: TGCAGCGTTGAAGGAGCGGGAGGGAGAAGGTCCTACAATGAGCAGTTCTTC. The chain recombines TRBV29-1 with TRBJ2-1; 10 positions match TRBD2. This CDR3 spans 17 amino acids. V dropped 1 base and J dropped 1; count of bases not matched to a gene: 7. Germline CDR1 reads SQVTM; CDR2 reads ANQGSEA.

This clone was counted at least ten times. CDR3: CATSSRGTGANVLTF. The CDR3 nucleotides read TGTGCCACCAGCAGCAGGGGCACTGGGGCCAACGTCCTGACTTTC. The V and J genes are TRBV15 and TRBJ2-6; a possible D gene is TRBD1 (6 bases). Germline V gene data show CDR1 as LNHNV and CDR2 as YYDKDF (reference sequence). The ends were cut back, 3 bases at V and 2 bases at J, with 8 bases in the middle. The CDR3 totals 15 residues.

This clone came up many times. The rearrangement links TRBV5-1 to TRBJ1-4, with D possibly being TRBD1 (6 bases). From germline, CDR1 is SGHRS and CDR2 YFSETQ. V was trimmed by 7 bases and J by 0 bases, leaving 16 bases between them. The CDR3 is 16 amino acids. The CDR3 DNA sequence: TGCGCCAGCGGGGCGGGACATCCCTCAACTAATGAAAAACTGTTTTTT. It yields the protein CASGAGHPSTNEKLFF. Full variable domain (outside the CDR3, taken from reference TRBV5-1 and TRBJ1-4): KAGVTQTPRYLIKTRGQQVTLSCSPISGHRSVSWYQQTPGQGLQFLFEYFSETQRNKGNFPGRFSGRQFSNSRSEMNVSTLELGDSALYLCASGAGHPSTNEKLFFGSGTQLSVL.

This clone was detected ten times or more. A much larger clone lies a single base off, so this may be a read error. This chain links TRBV11-2 with TRBJ2-7; D is undetermined. The CDR3 loop spans 12 amino acids. V was shortened by 0 bases and J by 4 bases, with 4 bases between the two germline ends. Per the germline V gene, CDR1 is SGHAT and CDR2 is FQNNGV. CDR3 amino acids: CASSLEAYEQYF. CDR3 coding DNA: TGTGCCAGCAGCTTAGAGGCGTACGAGCAGTACTTC. The full variable domain, its missing parts supplied by reference TRBV11-2 and TRBJ2-7, is EAGVAQSPRYKIIEKRQSVAFWCNPISGHATLYWYQQILGQGPKLLIQFQNNGVVDDSQLPKDRFSAERLKGVDSTLKIQPAKLEDSAVYLCASSLEAYEQYFGPGTRLTVT.

This clone has a handful of counts. This chain links TRBV18 with TRBJ2-3; the match to TRBD2 covers 8 bases. Trimming at V came to 1 base and at J to 6 bases, leaving 12 bases not matched to a gene. Germline V gene lookup returns CDR1 KGHSH and CDR2 LQKENI. The CDR3 runs to 17 residues. CDR3 loop: CASSPLPAAGVTDTQYF. CDR3 DNA sequence: TGTGCCAGCTCACCACTCCCAGCAGCGGGAGTTACCGATACGCAGTATTTT.

The chain links TRBV10-3 to TRBJ1-5, with 7 bases matching TRBD1. Germline values: CDR1 ENHRY, CDR2 SYGVKD. The CDR3 spans 15 residues. Trimming removed 4 bases from V and 1 base from J; junction bases left unmatched: 4. As DNA, the CDR3 is TGTGCCATCAGTGGAGAGGGGGCGAGCAATCAGCCCCAGCATTTT. This translates into CAISGEGASNQPQHF.